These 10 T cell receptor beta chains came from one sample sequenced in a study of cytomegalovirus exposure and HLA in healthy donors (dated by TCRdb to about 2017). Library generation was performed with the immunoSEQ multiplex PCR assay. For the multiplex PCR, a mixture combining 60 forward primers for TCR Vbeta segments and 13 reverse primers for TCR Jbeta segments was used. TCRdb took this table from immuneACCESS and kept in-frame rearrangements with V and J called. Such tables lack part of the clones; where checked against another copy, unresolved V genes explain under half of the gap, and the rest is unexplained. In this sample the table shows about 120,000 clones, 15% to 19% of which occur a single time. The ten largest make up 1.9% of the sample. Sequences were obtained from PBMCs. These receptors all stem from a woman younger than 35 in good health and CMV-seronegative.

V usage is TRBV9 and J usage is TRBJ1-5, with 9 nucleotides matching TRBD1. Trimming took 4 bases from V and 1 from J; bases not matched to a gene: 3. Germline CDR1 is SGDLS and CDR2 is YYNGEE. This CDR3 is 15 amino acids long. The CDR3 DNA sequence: TGTGCCAGCAGCCCCGGGACAGGGAGCAATCAGCCCCAGCATTTT. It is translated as CASSPGTGSNQPQHF.

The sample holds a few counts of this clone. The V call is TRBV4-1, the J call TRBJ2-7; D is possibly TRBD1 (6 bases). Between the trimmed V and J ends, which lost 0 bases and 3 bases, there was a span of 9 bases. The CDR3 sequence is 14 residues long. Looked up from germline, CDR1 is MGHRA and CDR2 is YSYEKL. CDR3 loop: CASSQDNRVYEQYF. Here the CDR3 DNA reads TGCGCCAGCAGCCAAGATAACAGGGTCTACGAGCAGTACTTC.

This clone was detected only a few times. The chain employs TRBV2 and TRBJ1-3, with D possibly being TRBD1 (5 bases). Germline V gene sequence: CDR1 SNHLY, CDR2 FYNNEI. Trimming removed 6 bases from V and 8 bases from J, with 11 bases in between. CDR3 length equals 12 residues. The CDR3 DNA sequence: TGTGCCAGCAGGGGTGGGGCGGACACCATATATTTT. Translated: CASRGGADTIYF.

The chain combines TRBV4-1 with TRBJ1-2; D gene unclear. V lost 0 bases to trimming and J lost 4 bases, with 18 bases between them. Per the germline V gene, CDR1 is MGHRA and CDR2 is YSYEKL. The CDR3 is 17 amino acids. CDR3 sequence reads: CASSQDDRQRNIYGYTF. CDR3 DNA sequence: TGCGCCAGCAGCCAAGATGATCGGCAGCGAAATATCTATGGCTACACCTTC.

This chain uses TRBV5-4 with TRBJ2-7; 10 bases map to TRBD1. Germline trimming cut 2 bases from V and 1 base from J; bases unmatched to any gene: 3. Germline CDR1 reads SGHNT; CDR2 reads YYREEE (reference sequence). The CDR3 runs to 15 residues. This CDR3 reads CASSFGQGVSYEQYF. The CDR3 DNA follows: TGTGCCAGCAGCTTCGGACAGGGGGTTTCCTACGAGCAGTACTTC.

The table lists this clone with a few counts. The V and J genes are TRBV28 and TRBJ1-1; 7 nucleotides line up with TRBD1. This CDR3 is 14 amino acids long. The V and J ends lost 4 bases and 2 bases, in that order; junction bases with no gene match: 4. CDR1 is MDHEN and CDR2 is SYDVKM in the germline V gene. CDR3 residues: CASSSGDSNTEAFF. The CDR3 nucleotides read TGTGCCAGCAGTTCTGGGGACAGTAACACTGAAGCTTTCTTT.

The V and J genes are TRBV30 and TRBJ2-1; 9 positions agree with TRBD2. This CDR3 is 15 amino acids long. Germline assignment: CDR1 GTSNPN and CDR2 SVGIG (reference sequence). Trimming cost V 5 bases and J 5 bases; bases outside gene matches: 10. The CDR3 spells CAWDNPGTSNNEQFF. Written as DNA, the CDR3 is TGTGCCTGGGATAACCCCGGGACTAGCAACAATGAGCAGTTCTTC.

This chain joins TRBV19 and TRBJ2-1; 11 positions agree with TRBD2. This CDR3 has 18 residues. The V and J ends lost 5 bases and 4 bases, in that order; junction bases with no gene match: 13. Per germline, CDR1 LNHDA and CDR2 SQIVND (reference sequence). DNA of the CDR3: TGTGCCAGTAGTCTAGGGGGGCTAGCGGGAGGAGGTTACAATGAGCAGTTCTTC. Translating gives CASSLGGLAGGGYNEQFF.

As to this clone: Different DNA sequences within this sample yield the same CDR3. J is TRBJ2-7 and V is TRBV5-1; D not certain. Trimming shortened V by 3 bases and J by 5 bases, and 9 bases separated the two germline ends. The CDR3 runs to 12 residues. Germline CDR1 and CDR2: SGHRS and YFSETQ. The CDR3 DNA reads TGCGCCAGCAGCTCAGACACAAACGAGCAGTACTTC. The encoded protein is CASSSDTNEQYF.

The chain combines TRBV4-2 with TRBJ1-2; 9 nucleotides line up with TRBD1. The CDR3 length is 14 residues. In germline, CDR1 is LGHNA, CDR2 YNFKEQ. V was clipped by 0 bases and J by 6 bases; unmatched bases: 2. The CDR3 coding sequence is TGTGCCAGCAGCCAAGAAACAGGGGGCAATGGCTACACCTTC. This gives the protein CASSQETGGNGYTF.